This T cell receptor (beta chain) was captured by sequencing in a study of cytotoxic CD8 clonotypes in ibrutinib-treated CLL (dated by TCRdb to the early 2020s). Study-level background: The cohort had ten to twelve relapsed/refractory and roughly 15 treatment-naive patients; under 18 were IGHV unmutated. Patients were still on ibrutinib when every remission and progressive disease sample was collected. Partial responses were observed in approximately 24 patients and complete responses in 2; after a median follow-up of around 68 months, remission was maintained in approximately 14 patients and progression was observed in approximately 12. Response samples were obtained after a median of about 13 months of treatment, with a range of about 6 to 36 months. Longitudinal samples were available for about 30% of the 86 trial participants. Cryopreserved peripheral blood mononuclear cells were obtained prior to treatment, at the time of response, and at either disease progression or sustained remission. On average, each sample had approximately 260,000 productive templates and 94,082 productive rearrangements.

Each clonotype received, on average, about 10x coverage in deep resolution sequencing performed on a MiSeq, where the target depth lay between 1 in 1 million and 1 in 200,000 T cells. The immunoSEQ hsTCRB Kit was used to generate the TCR beta libraries. The paper's data handling went like this. The data were analyzed with ImmunoSEQ Analyzer and ImmunoSEQ Data Assistant, and V, D and J gene assignments followed IMGT definitions. Clonality, with values ranging from 0 to 1, was calculated as one minus the normalized Shannon entropy of productive rearrangement frequencies. Only overrepresented clonotypes making up at least 0.05% of the repertoire of each patient were included in the public clonotype analysis. Repertoires from about a dozen age-matched healthy donors in immuneACCESS were used as clonality controls. Entries here come from immuneACCESS through TCRdb and include only in-frame sequences with V and J called. Some clones fail to appear in such tables; in the studies checked, an unresolved V gene covers under half of the shortfall, and the cause of the remainder is unknown. V and J calls and clone size come straight from that table; D and trimming were deduced from the DNA. The sample yields 150,000 to 200,000 clones; over 55% were counted once. The ten largest make up 10% to 15% of the sample.

This clone was found once. The clone's antigen remains unknown. No much larger clonotype is one base removed from it; base qualities were not supplied. In the paper's terms, the time point label means: around 25 months on ibrutinib. For TCR beta library preparation, 1.5 to 2 micrograms of genomic DNA were isolated from cryopreserved PBMCs. Longitudinal blood samples from CLL patients receiving ibrutinib monotherapy were subjected to high-throughput TCR beta sequencing. The patients took part in an open-label, single-center phase 2 trial of ibrutinib monotherapy. The germline ends are 12 bases apart after V is trimmed by 0 bases and J by 5 bases. The CDR3 covers 14 residues, taking in both the cysteine and the phenylalanine. The read is trimmed to its CDR3 DNA, 42 bases read in frame from base 1. As encoded in the germline V gene, CDR1 is SGHRS while CDR2 is YFSETQ. What the research found in general, with its limitations: Public clonotypes were found to be uncommon and were observed to contract or remain stable during treatment; the increase in clonality was shown to reflect expansion of private clonotypes at ibrutinib response. Sampling times were not matched between patients in sustained remission and patients whose disease was progressing, and lymph node repertoires were not examined. Baseline clonality was found to be higher than that of age-matched healthy donors and was strongly correlated with circulating CD8+ T-cell counts. At ibrutinib response clonality went up, during sustained remission it held steady, and at progression it dropped back toward baseline.

The sequences come from PBMCs, collected after 24 months of ibrutinib treatment. The TCR was taken from a human donor with chronic lymphocytic leukemia. The sequence is built from TRBV5-1 and TRBJ2-7; the D gene is perhaps TRBD2, on 6 matching bases. The DNA sequence is given as TGCGCCAGCAGCTTGGGCTCCGGGGGAAACGAGCAGTACTTC. The encoded protein is CASSLGSGGNEQYF.